The source of this TCR beta chain is a study of low-dose radiotherapy and immunotherapy resistance in tumors. At the level of the study: 1 Gy per fraction was delivered to Cohort 2 every two weeks, for 13 Gy total over 26 weeks.

This clonotype has ten or more counts. V was shortened by 4 bases and J by 7 bases, with 14 bases between the two germline ends. CDR3 length: 14 residues. Germline CDR1 SGHRS, CDR2 YFSETQ. The time point was: before trial treatment. TRAV and TRBV primers primed cDNA for both TCRalpha and TCRbeta. With a V-primer adapter and a constant-region primer, TCRs were amplified for around 20 PCR cycles. TCRdb processed the reads anew with MiXCR; each CDR3 protein has one entry. The sample includes tens of thousands of distinct CDR3 sequences, approximately 17% of them seen just once. This rearrangement joins TRBV5-1 to TRBJ2-2; possible D gene TRBD1, 6 bases. Here the sequenced sample was PBMCs, taken before treatment. The clonotype was recovered from a male donor with prostate cancer. CDR3 DNA sequence: TGCGCCAGCAGCCGAAGGGGGTCTGACGGGGAGCTGTTTTTT. Translated, it gives CASSRRGSDGELFF.